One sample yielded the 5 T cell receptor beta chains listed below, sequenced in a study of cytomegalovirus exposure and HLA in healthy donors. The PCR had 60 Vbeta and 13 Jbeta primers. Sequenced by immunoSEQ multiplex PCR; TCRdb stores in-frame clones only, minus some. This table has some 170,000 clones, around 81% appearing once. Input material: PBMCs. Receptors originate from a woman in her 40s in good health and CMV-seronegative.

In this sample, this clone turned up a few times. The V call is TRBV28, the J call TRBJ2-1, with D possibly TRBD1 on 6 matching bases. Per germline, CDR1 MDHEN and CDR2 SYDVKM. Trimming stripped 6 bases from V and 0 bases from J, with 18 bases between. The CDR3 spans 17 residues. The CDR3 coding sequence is TGTGCCAGCAGCCCGATTCTACAGGGAAGCTCCTACAATGAGCAGTTCTTC. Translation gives CASSPILQGSSYNEQFF.

CDR3: CASSEDRSNTEAFF. DNA for the CDR3: TGTGCCAGTAGTGAGGACAGGTCGAACACTGAAGCTTTCTTT. The chain combines TRBV19 with TRBJ1-1; 7 positions match TRBD1. This CDR3 comprises 14 residues. After removal of 5 bases from V and 1 base from J, the junction contained 4 bases not matched to a gene. Germline V gives CDR1 LNHDA, CDR2 SQIVND (reference sequence).

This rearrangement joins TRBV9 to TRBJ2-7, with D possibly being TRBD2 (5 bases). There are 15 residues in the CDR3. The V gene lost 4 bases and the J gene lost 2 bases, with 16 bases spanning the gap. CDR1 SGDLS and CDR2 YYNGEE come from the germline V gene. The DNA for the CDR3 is TGTGCCAGCAGCCCCTGGAAAAGCGGTGCCTACGAGCAGTACTTC. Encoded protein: CASSPWKSGAYEQYF.

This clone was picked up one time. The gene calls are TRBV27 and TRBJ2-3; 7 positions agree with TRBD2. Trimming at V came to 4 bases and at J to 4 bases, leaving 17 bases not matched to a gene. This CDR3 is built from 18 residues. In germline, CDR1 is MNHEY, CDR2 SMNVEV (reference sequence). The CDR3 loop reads CASSSDPLLAGLADTQYF. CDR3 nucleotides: TGTGCCAGCAGTTCTGACCCGCTCTTAGCGGGTCTGGCAGATACGCAGTATTTT.

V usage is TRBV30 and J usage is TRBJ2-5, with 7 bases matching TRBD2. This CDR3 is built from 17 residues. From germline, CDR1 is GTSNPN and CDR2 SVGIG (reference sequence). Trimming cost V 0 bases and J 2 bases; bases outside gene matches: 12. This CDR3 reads CAWSVLGSPGGQETQYF. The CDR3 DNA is TGTGCCTGGAGTGTACTGGGGTCGCCGGGGGGACAAGAGACCCAGTACTTC.